A selection of T cell receptor beta chains follows, all from one sample in a study of graft-versus-host responses after intestinal transplantation. Assay: immunoSEQ multiplex PCR; the TCRdb copy retains only in-frame clones and omits some. The sample has about 4,300 clones; about 80% are singletons. The sequencing used ileum tissue, collected 9 days after transplant. The receptors shown here come from a human patient who received an intestinal transplant, so some T cells may come from the graft donor. The CDR3 runs from the conserved cysteine through the conserved F or W. Each record gives: D gene, clone size, V gene, CDR3 protein. D genes are given only for firm matches. Some rows have no size entry. The others give once, few or many, or a class for an expanded clone.

D: TRBD1
size: NA
V: TRBV10-3
CDR3: CAISERDRVYEKLFF

D: TRBD2
size: NA
V: TRBV7-2
CDR3: CASSFYPWRDGGGQYF

D: NA
size: NA
V: TRBV19
CDR3: CASEGGNTEAFF

D: NA
size: NA
V: TRBV28
CDR3: CASSWGVTSEQYF

D: TRBD1
size: NA
V: TRBV6-1
CDR3: CASSEATGTFYGYTF

D: TRBD2
size: NA
V: TRBV11-2
CDR3: CASRGLVGGETQYF

D: NA
size: NA
V: TRBV11-2
CDR3: CASSIGWGRGYTF

D: NA
size: once
V: TRBV15
CDR3: CATSSGDSYNEQFF

D: TRBD2
size: NA
V: TRBV19
CDR3: CASRKLADSYNEQFF

D: TRBD2
size: NA
V: TRBV7-9
CDR3: CASSKTSGGASGNEQFF

D: NA
size: NA
V: TRBV28
CDR3: CASRITGGGGSTDTQYF

D: TRBD1
size: NA
V: TRBV25-1
CDR3: CAGSGGQGSYEQYF

D: NA
size: once
V: TRBV25-1
CDR3: CASSGQSSGNTIYF

D: NA
size: NA
V: TRBV18
CDR3: CASSPISYEQYF

D: TRBD2
size: NA
V: TRBV4-1
CDR3: CASSQDLSSGGSLRAYEQYF

D: NA
size: NA
V: TRBV5-6
CDR3: CASSLVGDSYEQYF

D: NA
size: NA
V: TRBV27
CDR3: CASSLRYKGTRDTEAFF

D: NA
size: NA
V: TRBV5-1
CDR3: CASSWGHNEKLFF

D: TRBD2
size: NA
V: TRBV4-2
CDR3: CASSQDSGGTDTQYF

D: TRBD2
size: NA
V: TRBV29-1
CDR3: CSSGLVYNEQFF

D: NA
size: NA
V: TRBV6-5
CDR3: CASSRSRAPTDTQYF

D: NA
size: NA
V: TRBV5-1
CDR3: CASSLFFQAAPLGYEQYF

D: TRBD2
size: NA
V: TRBV4-1
CDR3: CASSPTSGGYEQFF

D: NA
size: few
V: TRBV6-5
CDR3: CASSYAGGIQETQYF

D: NA
size: NA
V: TRBV10-2
CDR3: CASSAAYEQFF

D: NA
size: NA
V: TRBV10-3
CDR3: CAISGDYGYTF

D: NA
size: NA
V: TRBV19
CDR3: CASSLSPRITGELFF

D: TRBD1
size: few
V: TRBV7-6
CDR3: CASSSGQGYEKLFF

D: NA
size: few
V: TRBV5-4
CDR3: CASSLVWGQNTEAFF

D: NA
size: NA
V: TRBV29-1
CDR3: CSVVPGETDTQYF

D: NA
size: NA
V: TRBV29-1
CDR3: CSVDSSYNEQFF

D: TRBD2
size: NA
V: TRBV7-9
CDR3: CASSLAPSGRAREVREQYF

D: NA
size: large
V: TRBV6-5
CDR3: CASRAGRGTYEQYF

D: TRBD1
size: few
V: TRBV18
CDR3: CASSPANGQELFF

D: NA
size: NA
V: TRBV5-1
CDR3: CASSLDRGGSYNSPLHF

D: NA
size: NA
V: TRBV10-2
CDR3: CASSVYKGVSIYGYTF

D: NA
size: few
V: TRBV7-6
CDR3: CASSLSRGSGANVLTF

D: NA
size: NA
V: TRBV28
CDR3: CASSLVSLVPSYEQYF

D: NA
size: few
V: TRBV5-1
CDR3: CASSFELYSETQYF

D: NA
size: NA
V: TRBV10-3
CDR3: CAIRLGGQETQYF

D: NA
size: NA
V: TRBV28
CDR3: CASRAFWTYYGYTF

D: NA
size: NA
V: TRBV7-8
CDR3: CASSHPVGLSLSSYEQYF

D: TRBD1
size: NA
V: TRBV15
CDR3: CATSKGDRLTSGANVLTF

D: NA
size: NA
V: TRBV9
CDR3: CASSPIGRGSGNTIYF

D: NA
size: NA
V: TRBV5-1
CDR3: CASSLAAGWEEKLFF

D: NA
size: NA
V: TRBV4-3
CDR3: CASSQDSIYNSPLHF

D: NA
size: NA
V: TRBV2
CDR3: CASSAWGPKNIQYF

D: NA
size: NA
V: TRBV1
CDR3: CTSSQGLMTSGRSSYEQYF

D: TRBD2
size: NA
V: TRBV7-6
CDR3: CASSLSPLAGGSTDTQYF

D: NA
size: few
V: TRBV19
CDR3: CASRGQAKNIQYF

D: TRBD2
size: NA
V: TRBV2
CDR3: CASSPFVAGGRNEQFF

D: TRBD2
size: NA
V: TRBV29-1
CDR3: CSVGAPEAGGKTQYF

D: NA
size: NA
V: TRBV6-5
CDR3: CASRGAYEQYF

D: TRBD1
size: few
V: TRBV5-1
CDR3: CASSFPAAGTGAQETQYF

D: NA
size: NA
V: TRBV7-3
CDR3: CASSTKTVPNYEQYF